The 10 T cell receptor beta chains reported below all come from one sample, sequenced in a study of T cell responses to AZD1222 COVID-19 vaccine. Assay used: immunoSEQ multiplex PCR; TCRdb lists only in-frame clones, some missing. The sample contains roughly 120,000 clones, more than 75% of which appear only once. The sample here was peripheral blood, taken 28 days after the second AZD1222 dose. The receptor set was obtained from an adult who received the AZD1222 COVID-19 vaccine.

The J gene is TRBJ2-7, the V gene TRBV27; 8 bases line up with TRBD2. V was pared by 5 bases and J by 1 base, with 7 bases of the junction left unmatched. This CDR3 region has 15 residues. The V gene's germline CDR1 is MNHEY and CDR2 SMNVEV (reference sequence). Here the CDR3 reads CASSPRLAPSYEQYF. CDR3 nucleotides: TGTGCCAGCAGTCCAAGACTAGCGCCTTCCTACGAGCAGTACTTC.

This clone is a singleton in its sample. The CDR3 region has the DNA TGTGCCAGCAGGCCTCACAGGGCCCGCGGCTACACCTTC. This encodes CASRPHRARGYTF. The rearrangement uses TRBV6-5 and TRBJ1-2, with D tentatively TRBD1 (6 bases). This CDR3 spans 13 amino acids. Germline V CDR1 and CDR2: MNHEY, SVGAGI. V lost 6 bases, J lost 8 bases, and 16 bases lay in between.

The chain joins TRBV5-4 to TRBJ2-5; 11 bases are shared with TRBD2. The trim removed 3 bases at V and 4 bases at J, leaving 2 bases unmatched. The V gene's germline CDR1 is SGHNT and CDR2 YYREEE (reference sequence). CDR3 length: 14 amino acids. Here the CDR3 reads CASSSGLAGETQYF. Written as DNA, the CDR3 is TGTGCCAGCAGCTCCGGACTAGCGGGAGAGACCCAGTACTTC.

J is TRBJ1-2 and V is TRBV10-3, with D tentatively TRBD1 (5 bases). Trimming shortened V by 10 bases and J by 1 base, and 13 bases separated the two germline ends. Germline CDR1 is ENHRY and CDR2 is SYGVKD. This CDR3 has 13 amino acids. The CDR3 sequence is CATTTDLNYGYTF. The CDR3 DNA reads TGTGCCACTACGACAGACCTTAACTATGGCTACACCTTC.

This chain connects TRBV6-2 or TRBV6-3 to TRBJ1-6, with D maybe TRBD1 (6 bases). Germline CDR1 is MNHEY and CDR2 is SVGEGT. The ends were cut back, 2 bases at V and 5 bases at J, with 10 bases in the middle. The CDR3 has 15 residues. The CDR3 loop reads CASSYGGRDNSPLHF. The CDR3 nucleotides are TGTGCCAGCAGTTACGGGGGGCGAGATAATTCACCCCTCCACTTT.

This chain joins TRBV7-2 and TRBJ2-3; 7 bases are a match to TRBD1. CDR1 SGHTA and CDR2 FQGNSA come from the germline V gene. Losses at the gene ends were 6 bases for V and 0 bases for J; bases not matched to a gene: 3. This CDR3 is 14 amino acids long. In DNA, the CDR3 is TGTGCCAGCAGGACAGGGTTTAGCACAGATACGCAGTATTTT. Amino acids: CASRTGFSTDTQYF.

This clone appeared once. The chain is built from TRBV7-2 and TRBJ2-7; a possible D gene is TRBD1 (5 bases). The CDR3 covers 14 residues. V shed 3 bases and J shed 3 bases, with 12 bases lying between them. The germline gives CDR1 SGHTA, CDR2 FQGNSA. CDR3 sequence (DNA): TGTGCCAGCAGCTTCTCAGGGAATGGCTACGAGCAGTACTTC. Residues: CASSFSGNGYEQYF.

This chain uses TRBV5-1 with TRBJ2-3; TRBD1 might be the D (5 bases). Germline V gene sequence: CDR1 SGHRS, CDR2 YFSETQ. V was pared by 4 bases and J by 2 bases, with 14 bases between. The CDR3 runs to 15 residues. CDR3 residues: CASSGSQTVTDTQYF. The DNA of the CDR3 is TGCGCCAGCAGCGGATCCCAGACAGTCACAGATACGCAGTATTTT.

A few counts support this clone. V is TRBV4-3 and J is TRBJ1-4, with no clear D. Between the trimmed V and J ends, which lost 0 bases and 2 bases, there was a span of 10 bases. The CDR3 has 16 amino acids. The germline V gene has CDR1 LGHNA and CDR2 YSLEER. In DNA form, the CDR3 reads TGCGCCAGCAGCCAAGAAATTGTGGGGACTAATGAAAAACTGTTTTTT. Amino acids: CASSQEIVGTNEKLFF.

This rearrangement joins TRBV11-2 to TRBJ2-7; D gene uncertain. Germline V gives CDR1 SGHAT, CDR2 FQNNGV. The CDR3 has 12 amino acids. V lost 1 base to trimming and J lost 4 bases, with 5 bases between them. CDR3 residues: CASSLVPYEQYF. DNA of the CDR3: TGTGCCAGCAGCTTAGTTCCGTACGAGCAGTACTTC.